This is a list of T cell receptor beta chains from one sample in a study of T cell responses to AZD1222 COVID-19 vaccine. Sequencing was performed with immunoSEQ multiplex PCR; in TCRdb, only in-frame clones are kept and a portion is missing. Of some 140,000 clones listed, around nine tenths were seen once; the top ten hold approximately 17%. The source material was peripheral blood, sampled on day 0 of AZD1222 vaccination. The receptors shown here come from an adult in good health. The CDR3 runs from the conserved cysteine through the conserved F or W. Fields, in order: CDR3 protein, CDR3 DNA, D gene, J gene, clone size, V gene. D genes are given only for firm matches. The listing skips clone size in some rows; elsewhere it reads once, few, many or a size class.

CASSPRLEPGDQPQHF TGTGCCAGCTCGCCGCGGTTGGAACCGGGGGATCAGCCCCAGCATTTT - TRBJ1-5 - TRBV18
CASSQERMGMNTEAFF TGCGCCAGCAGCCAAGAAAGGATGGGGATGAACACTGAAGCTTTCTTT - TRBJ1-1 once TRBV4-1
CASSLLRGQGYEQYF TGTGCCAGCAGCCTCCTCCGGGGACAGGGCTACGAGCAGTACTTC TRBD1 TRBJ2-7 few TRBV4-2
CAWSQTSGYYEQYF TGTGCCTGGAGTCAGACTAGCGGTTACTACGAGCAGTACTTC TRBD2 TRBJ2-7 - TRBV30
CASSDGGNTIYF TGTGCCAGCAGCGACGGAGGAAACACCATATATTTT - TRBJ1-3 - TRBV9
CASSAVGWRNTIYF TGTGCCAGTAGTGCCGTAGGGTGGAGAAACACCATATATTTT - TRBJ1-3 - TRBV19
CASTNRGYTEAFF TGTGCCAGCACCAACAGGGGGTACACTGAAGCTTTCTTT TRBD1 TRBJ1-1 once TRBV5-4
CASRQRETQYF TGTGCCAGTCGACAGAGAGAGACCCAGTACTTC - TRBJ2-5 - TRBV6-5
CATLGPNTEAFF TGTGCCACCCTCGGGCCCAACACTGAAGCTTTCTTT - TRBJ1-1 - TRBV6-5
CASSPKGAGETQYF TGTGCCAGCAGCCCGAAGGGGGCCGGAGAGACCCAGTACTTC TRBD1 TRBJ2-5 - TRBV7-3
CASSPQIKEGKKLFF TGCGCCAGCAGCCCCCAAATTAAGGAGGGTAAGAAGCTGTTTTTT - TRBJ1-4 - TRBV4-3
CASSLNYYEQYF TGTGCCAGCTCATTAAATTACTACGAGCAGTACTTC - TRBJ2-7 - TRBV18
CASGQTGGGSPLHF TGTGCCAGCGGGCAGACAGGGGGCGGCTCACCCCTCCACTTT TRBD1 TRBJ1-6 - TRBV2
CASSGSNYGYTF TGCGCCAGCAGCGGGTCCAACTATGGCTACACCTTC - TRBJ1-2 - TRBV5-1
CASSHARQGLINEKLFF TGCGCCAGCAGCCACGCCAGACAGGGGCTGATTAATGAAAAACTGTTTTTT TRBD1 TRBJ1-4 - TRBV4-3
CTSSQGRREDTDEQFF TGCACCAGCAGCCAAGGCCGAAGGGAGGATACAGATGAGCAGTTCTTC - TRBJ2-1 - TRBV1
CASSLADSTGGRQYF TGTGCCAGCAGCTTAGCGGACTCGACCGGGGGGCGCCAGTACTTC - TRBJ2-7 - TRBV7-2
CASSENRGEQFF TGCGCCAGCAGTGAGAACAGGGGGGAGCAGTTCTTC TRBD1 TRBJ2-1 - TRBV10-1
CASSLFGGGTQDTQYF TGTGCCAGCAGTTTATTTGGGGGGGGGACACAAGATACGCAGTATTTT - TRBJ2-3 few TRBV27
CASKRAGDPGELFF TGTGCCTCAAAGCGGGCAGGGGATCCCGGGGAGCTGTTTTTT - TRBJ2-2 - TRBV27
CASSTKLQQYF TGTGCCAGCAGTACAAAACTCCAGCAGTACTTC - TRBJ2-7 few TRBV6-5
CASSFNYGYTF TGTGCCAGCAGCTTTAACTATGGCTACACCTTC - TRBJ1-2 few TRBV7-9
CASSSIGTGNSPLHF TGTGCCAGCAGTTCAATTGGGACAGGCAATTCACCCCTCCACTTT TRBD1 TRBJ1-6 - TRBV28
CASSWPDFGNGYTF TGTGCCAGCAGTTGGCCGGACTTCGGGAATGGCTACACCTTC - TRBJ1-2 - TRBV6-6
CASSPASGYEQYF TGTGCCAGCAGCCCCGCCTCAGGGTACGAGCAGTACTTC - TRBJ2-7 - TRBV7-6
CASSQGLINQPQHF TGCGCCAGCAGCCAAGGACTCATAAATCAGCCCCAGCATTTT - TRBJ1-5 - TRBV4-3
CASSPGGTGNYGYTF TGCGCCAGCAGCCCCGGGGGGACAGGGAACTATGGCTACACCTTC TRBD1 TRBJ1-2 few TRBV5-1
CASSLGLGNTIYF TGCGCCAGCAGCTTGGGCTTGGGAAACACCATATATTTT - TRBJ1-3 - TRBV5-1
CASSQEDKTGLYQPQHF TGCGCCAGCAGCCAAGAGGATAAGACAGGGCTCTATCAGCCCCAGCATTTT TRBD1 TRBJ1-5 once TRBV4-1
CASSSLAGANNEQFF TGTGCCAGCAGCTCCTTAGCGGGGGCCAACAATGAGCAGTTCTTC TRBD2 TRBJ2-1 - TRBV7-3
CAWSVPRSSYNSPLHF TGTGCCTGGAGTGTACCCCGGAGCTCCTATAATTCACCCCTCCACTTT - TRBJ1-6 - TRBV30
CASRFAGGFDAFF TGTGCCAGCCGGTTCGCAGGGGGCTTTGACGCTTTCTTT TRBD1 TRBJ1-1 - TRBV2
CASSLGVLRGEQFF TGTGCCAGCAGTTTAGGGGTACTCAGGGGGGAGCAGTTCTTC TRBD1 TRBJ2-1 - TRBV28
CAWSAFTGTDTQYF TGTGCCTGGAGTGCCTTTACAGGCACAGATACGCAGTATTTT - TRBJ2-3 - TRBV30
CASSLYAAGGSLF TGTGCCAGCAGCTTGTACGCGGCAGGGGGCTCCCTCTTT TRBD1 TRBJ1-1 - TRBV5-4
CASTPGQGANYGYTF TGTGCCAGCACCCCCGGACAGGGGGCTAACTATGGCTACACCTTC TRBD1 TRBJ1-2 - TRBV28
CAWTRWGEAFF TGTGCCTGGACCCGTTGGGGGGAAGCTTTCTTT - TRBJ1-1 - TRBV30
CASSFVDRLRPENTEAFF TGTGCCAGCAGCTTCGTCGACAGGCTCCGTCCTGAGAACACTGAAGCTTTCTTT - TRBJ1-1 - TRBV11-3
CASSIRTGGQLYEQYF TGTGCCAGCAGCATCCGGACAGGGGGGCAGCTCTACGAGCAGTACTTC TRBD1 TRBJ2-7 - TRBV7-6
CASSPAAGLRNTIYF TGTGCCAGCAGCCCTGCGGCAGGGCTGAGGAACACCATATATTTT - TRBJ1-3 - TRBV11-2
CASSSRPGTGVYEQYF TGTGCCAGCAGCTCCAGACCTGGGACAGGGGTCTACGAGCAGTACTTC TRBD1 TRBJ2-7 - TRBV7-6
CASSARARTEAFF TGTGCCAGCAGCGCCCGAGCCAGGACTGAAGCTTTCTTT - TRBJ1-1 - TRBV9
CASSPLAGGAYEQYF TGTGCCAGCAGCCCGCTAGCGGGGGGGGCCTACGAGCAGTACTTC TRBD2 TRBJ2-7 - TRBV3-1/TRBV3-2
CASSHPTGLTGNTIYF TGCGCCAGCAGCCACCCGACAGGGTTAACTGGAAACACCATATATTTT TRBD1 TRBJ1-3 - TRBV4-1
CASSSTDNSPLHF TGTGCCAGCAGTTCGACAGATAATTCACCCCTCCACTTT - TRBJ1-6 - TRBV6-5